This T cell receptor beta chain was obtained from a study of vaccination and CD4 T cells after COVID-19. The wider study: Collection of post-vaccine samples followed dose two by a median approximately 69 days, spanning a range of 14 to 241. The stimulating agents, overlapping spike peptides, came from SARS-CoV-2, HCoV-NL63, HCoV-OC43 and HCoV-229E. Cultures designated as controls were supplied with a CEFX pool, an HIV-1 Nef pool, or no peptide.

The sample's treatment: roughly ten-day PBMC culture with coronavirus spike peptide pools or control peptides (ViraFEST assay). Once peptide pools had expanded antigen-specific T cells, ViraFEST sequenced TCRs. Cultured CD4+ T cell DNA was sequenced using the Oncomine TCR Beta short-read assay. TCRdb ran MiXCR on the PCR reads and lists one entry per CDR3 protein. The sample has 16,000 or so distinct CDR3 sequences, approximately 81% seen once; the top ten hold roughly 9.4%. Comment on this clonotype: The target antigen is unknown.

Trimming took 4 bases from V and 7 from J, leaving 13 bases between them. Germline CDR1 reads SGHVS; CDR2 reads FQNEAQ. The CDR3 is 13 residues long. The receptor was derived from a human donor who received a COVID-19 vaccine. The sequencing used CD4+ T cells from blood, cultured in vitro, collected after SARS-CoV-2 vaccination. This chain joins TRBV7-8 and TRBJ2-5; perhaps TRBD2 as D (5 bases). CDR3 amino acids: CASSSSGKGTQYF. CDR3 coding DNA: TGTGCCAGCAGCTCGTCGGGGAAAGGGACCCAGTACTTC. Complete variable domain (other parts from reference TRBV7-8 and TRBJ2-5): GAGVSQSPRYKVAKRGQDVALRCDPISGHVSLFWYQQALGQGPEFLTYFQNEAQLDKSGLPSDRFFAERPEGSVSTLKIQRTQQEDSAVYLCASSSSGKGTQYFGPGTRLLVL.